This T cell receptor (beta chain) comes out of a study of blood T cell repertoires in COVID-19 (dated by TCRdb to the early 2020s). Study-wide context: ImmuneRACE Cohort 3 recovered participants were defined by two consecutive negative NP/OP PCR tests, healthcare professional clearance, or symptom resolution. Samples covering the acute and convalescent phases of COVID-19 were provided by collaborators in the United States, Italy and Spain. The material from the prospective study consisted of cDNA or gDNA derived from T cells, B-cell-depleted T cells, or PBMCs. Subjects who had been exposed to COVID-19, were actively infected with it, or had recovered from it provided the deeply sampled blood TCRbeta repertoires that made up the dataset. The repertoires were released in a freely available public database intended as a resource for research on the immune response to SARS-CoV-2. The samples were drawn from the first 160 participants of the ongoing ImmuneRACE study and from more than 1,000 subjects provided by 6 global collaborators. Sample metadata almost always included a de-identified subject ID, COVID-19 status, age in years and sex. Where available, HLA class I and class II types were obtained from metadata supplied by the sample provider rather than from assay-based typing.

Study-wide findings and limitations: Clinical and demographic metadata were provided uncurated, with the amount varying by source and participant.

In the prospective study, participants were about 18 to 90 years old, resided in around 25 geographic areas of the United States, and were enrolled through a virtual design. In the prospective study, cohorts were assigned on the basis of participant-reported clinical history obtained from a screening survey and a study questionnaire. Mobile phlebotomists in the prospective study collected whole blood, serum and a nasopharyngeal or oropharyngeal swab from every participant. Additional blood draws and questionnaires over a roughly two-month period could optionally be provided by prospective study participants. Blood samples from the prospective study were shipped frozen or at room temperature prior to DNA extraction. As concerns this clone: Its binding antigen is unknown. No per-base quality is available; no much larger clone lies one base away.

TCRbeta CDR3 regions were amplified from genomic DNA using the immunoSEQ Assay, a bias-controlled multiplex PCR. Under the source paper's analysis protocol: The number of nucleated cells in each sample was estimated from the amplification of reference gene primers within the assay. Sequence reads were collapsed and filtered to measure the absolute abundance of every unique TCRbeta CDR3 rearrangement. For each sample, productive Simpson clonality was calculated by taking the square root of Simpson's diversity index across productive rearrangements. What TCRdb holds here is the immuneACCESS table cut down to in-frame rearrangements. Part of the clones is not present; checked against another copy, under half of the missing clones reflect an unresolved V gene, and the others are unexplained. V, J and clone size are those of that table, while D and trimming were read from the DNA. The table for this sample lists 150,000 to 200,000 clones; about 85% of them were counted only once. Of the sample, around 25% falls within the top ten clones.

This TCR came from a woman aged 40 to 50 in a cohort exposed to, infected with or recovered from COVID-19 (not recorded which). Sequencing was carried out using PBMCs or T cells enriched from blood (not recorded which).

CDR3 reads: CASSFPVAPLHF. The bases are TGTGCCAGCAGTTTCCCCGTGGCCCCCCTCCACTTT. This chain joins TRBV12-3 or TRBV12-4 to TRBJ1-6, with the D gene uncertain. The CDR3 starts with the cysteine, ends with the phenylalanine, and has 12 residues. Solely the CDR3 DNA is kept, with 36 bases framed from the first base. The junction shows trimming of 3 bases on V and 13 bases on J, plus 10 bases between the germline ends.